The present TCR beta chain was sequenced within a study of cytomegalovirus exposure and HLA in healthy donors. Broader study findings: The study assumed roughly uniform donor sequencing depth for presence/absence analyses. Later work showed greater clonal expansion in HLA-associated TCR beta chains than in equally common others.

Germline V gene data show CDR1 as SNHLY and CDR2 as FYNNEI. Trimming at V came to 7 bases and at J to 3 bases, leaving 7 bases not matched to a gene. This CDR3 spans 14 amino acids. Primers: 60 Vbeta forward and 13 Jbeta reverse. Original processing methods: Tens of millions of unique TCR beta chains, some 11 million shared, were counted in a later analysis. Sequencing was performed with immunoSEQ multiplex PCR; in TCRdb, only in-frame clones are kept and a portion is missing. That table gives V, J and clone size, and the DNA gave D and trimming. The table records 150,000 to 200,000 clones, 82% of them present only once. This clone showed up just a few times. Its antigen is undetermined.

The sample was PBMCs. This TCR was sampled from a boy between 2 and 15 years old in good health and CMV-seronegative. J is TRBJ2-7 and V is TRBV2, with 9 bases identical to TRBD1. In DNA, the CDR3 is TGTGCCAGCAAAGGGACAGGGAGTTACTACGAGCAGTACTTC. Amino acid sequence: CASKGTGSYYEQYF.